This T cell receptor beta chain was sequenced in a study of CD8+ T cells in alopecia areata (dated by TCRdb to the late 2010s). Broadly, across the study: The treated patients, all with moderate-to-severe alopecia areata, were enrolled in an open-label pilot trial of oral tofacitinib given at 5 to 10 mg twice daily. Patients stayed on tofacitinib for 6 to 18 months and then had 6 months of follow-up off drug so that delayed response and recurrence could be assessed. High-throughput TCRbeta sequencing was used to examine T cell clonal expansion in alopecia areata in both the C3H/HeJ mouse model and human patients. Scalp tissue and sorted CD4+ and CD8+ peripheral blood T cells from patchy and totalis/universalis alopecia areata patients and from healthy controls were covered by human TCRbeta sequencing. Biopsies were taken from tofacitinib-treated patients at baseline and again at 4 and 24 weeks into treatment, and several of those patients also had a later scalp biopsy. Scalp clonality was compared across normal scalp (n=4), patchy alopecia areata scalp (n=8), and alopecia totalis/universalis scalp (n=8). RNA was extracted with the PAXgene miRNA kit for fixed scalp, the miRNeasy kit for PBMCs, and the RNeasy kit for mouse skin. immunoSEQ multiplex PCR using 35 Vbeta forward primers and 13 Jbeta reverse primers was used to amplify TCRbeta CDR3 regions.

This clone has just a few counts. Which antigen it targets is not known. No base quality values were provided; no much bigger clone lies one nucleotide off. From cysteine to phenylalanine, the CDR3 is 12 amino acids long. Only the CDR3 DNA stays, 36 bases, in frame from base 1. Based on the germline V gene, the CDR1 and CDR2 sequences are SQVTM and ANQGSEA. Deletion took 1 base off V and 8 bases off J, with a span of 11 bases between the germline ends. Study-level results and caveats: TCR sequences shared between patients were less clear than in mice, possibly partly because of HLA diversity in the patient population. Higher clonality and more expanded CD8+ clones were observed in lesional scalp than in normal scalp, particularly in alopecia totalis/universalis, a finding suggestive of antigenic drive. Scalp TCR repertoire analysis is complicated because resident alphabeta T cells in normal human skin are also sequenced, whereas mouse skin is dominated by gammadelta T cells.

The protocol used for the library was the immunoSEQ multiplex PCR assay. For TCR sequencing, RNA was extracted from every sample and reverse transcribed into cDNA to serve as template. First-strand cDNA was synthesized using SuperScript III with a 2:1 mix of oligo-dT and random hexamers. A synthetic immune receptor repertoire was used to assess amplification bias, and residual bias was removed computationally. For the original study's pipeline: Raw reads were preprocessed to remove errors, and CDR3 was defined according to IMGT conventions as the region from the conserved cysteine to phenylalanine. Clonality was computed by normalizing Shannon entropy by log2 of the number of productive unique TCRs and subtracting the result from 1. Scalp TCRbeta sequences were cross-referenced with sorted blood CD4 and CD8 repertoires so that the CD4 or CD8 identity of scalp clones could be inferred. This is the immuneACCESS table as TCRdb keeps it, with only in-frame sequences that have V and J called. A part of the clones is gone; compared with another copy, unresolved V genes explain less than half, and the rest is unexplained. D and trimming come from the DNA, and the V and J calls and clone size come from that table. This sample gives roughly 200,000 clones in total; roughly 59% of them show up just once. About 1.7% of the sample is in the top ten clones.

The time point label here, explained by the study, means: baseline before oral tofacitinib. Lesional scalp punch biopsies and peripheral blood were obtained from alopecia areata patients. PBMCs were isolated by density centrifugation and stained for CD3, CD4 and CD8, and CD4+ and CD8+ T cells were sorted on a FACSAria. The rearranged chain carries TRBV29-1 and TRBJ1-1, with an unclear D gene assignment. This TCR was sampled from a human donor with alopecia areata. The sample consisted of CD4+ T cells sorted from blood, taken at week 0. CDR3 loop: CSVEAASGEAFF. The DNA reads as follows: TGCAGCGTTGAAGCGGCGAGTGGAGAAGCTTTCTTT.